Listed below are T cell receptor beta chains from one sample, sequenced in a study of T cell responses to AZD1222 COVID-19 vaccine. The repertoire was sequenced with immunoSEQ multiplex PCR; TCRdb's copy has only in-frame clones and lacks some. The sample has some 86,000 clones, approximately 90% seen once. Sequences were derived from peripheral blood, sampled 28 days after the second AZD1222 dose. These receptor sequences come from an adult who received the AZD1222 COVID-19 vaccine. The CDR3 runs from the conserved cysteine through the conserved F or W. Each record gives: CDR3 protein, CDR3 DNA, V gene, D gene, CDR3 length, J gene, clone size. D genes are given only for firm matches. Not every row has a clone size; where given, it reads once, few, many or a size class.

CDR3: CASSQVGPPRVQLHF
DNA: TGTGCCAGCAGCCAAGTAGGCCCTCCCCGGGTCCAATTGCACTTC
V: TRBV3-1/TRBV3-2
D: -
length: 15
J: TRBJ2-7
size: -

CDR3: CASSADRGLYNSPLHF
DNA: TGTGCCAGCAGCGCGGACAGGGGACTGTATAATTCACCCCTCCACTTT
V: TRBV5-6
D: TRBD1
length: 16
J: TRBJ1-6
size: -

CDR3: CASRGLGDEQYF
DNA: TGTGCCAGCAGGGGACTCGGGGACGAGCAGTACTTC
V: TRBV6-5
D: -
length: 12
J: TRBJ2-7
size: -

CDR3: CASSREVDQETQYF
DNA: TGTGCCAGCTCACGGGAGGTCGACCAAGAGACCCAGTACTTC
V: TRBV18
D: -
length: 14
J: TRBJ2-5
size: once

CDR3: CASSRALNSPLHF
DNA: TGTGCCAGCAGCCGGGCGCTTAATTCACCCCTCCACTTT
V: TRBV11-3
D: -
length: 13
J: TRBJ1-6
size: once

CDR3: CASGAAKEKLFF
DNA: TGTGCCAGCGGGGCGGCGAAAGAAAAACTGTTTTTT
V: TRBV2
D: -
length: 12
J: TRBJ1-4
size: -

CDR3: CASQTSSGNTIYF
DNA: TGTGCCAGCCAGACCAGCTCTGGAAACACCATATATTTT
V: TRBV18
D: -
length: 13
J: TRBJ1-3
size: -

CDR3: CASSFGQGWPLQHF
DNA: TGTGCCAGCAGTTTTGGACAGGGGTGGCCCCTCCAGCATTTT
V: TRBV27
D: TRBD1
length: 14
J: TRBJ1-5
size: -

CDR3: CASSLGIRQYF
DNA: TGTGCCAGCAGCCTCGGGATACGACAGTACTTC
V: TRBV7-2
D: -
length: 11
J: TRBJ2-7
size: -

CDR3: CASSSPEGNYQPQHF
DNA: TGTGCCAGCAGTTCCCCCGAGGGGAATTATCAGCCCCAGCATTTT
V: TRBV28
D: -
length: 15
J: TRBJ1-5
size: -

CDR3: CASSPTGAYGYTF
DNA: TGTGCCAGCAGTCCGACAGGGGCTTATGGCTACACCTTC
V: TRBV28
D: TRBD1
length: 13
J: TRBJ1-2
size: -

CDR3: CSVGGGVSGYTF
DNA: TGCAGCGTTGGAGGAGGAGTATCCGGCTACACCTTC
V: TRBV29-1
D: -
length: 12
J: TRBJ1-2
size: -

CDR3: CAWSDRGFGTEAFF
DNA: TGTGCCTGGAGTGACAGGGGATTCGGCACTGAAGCTTTCTTT
V: TRBV30
D: TRBD1
length: 14
J: TRBJ1-1
size: -

CDR3: CASSELAGGRTDTQYF
DNA: TGTGCCAGCAGTGAACTAGCGGGGGGCCGCACAGATACGCAGTATTTT
V: TRBV6-4
D: TRBD2
length: 16
J: TRBJ2-3
size: -

CDR3: CASSSGGRETQYF
DNA: TGTGCCAGCAGCTCCGGGGGAAGGGAGACCCAGTACTTC
V: TRBV7-2
D: -
length: 13
J: TRBJ2-5
size: -

CDR3: CASSERGTGFNQPQHF
DNA: TGTGCCAGCAGTGAAAGGGGGACAGGCTTTAATCAGCCCCAGCATTTT
V: TRBV6-1
D: TRBD1
length: 16
J: TRBJ1-5
size: -

CDR3: CASNPVERGGVGNNEQFF
DNA: TGCGCCAGCAACCCAGTGGAGCGGGGGGGAGTAGGTAACAATGAGCAGTTCTTC
V: TRBV4-1
D: TRBD2
length: 18
J: TRBJ2-1
size: -

CDR3: CASSPRTGDGELFF
DNA: TGTGCCAGCTCACCTCGGACAGGGGATGGGGAGCTGTTTTTT
V: TRBV18
D: TRBD1
length: 14
J: TRBJ2-2
size: -

CDR3: CASSITGTGGYTF
DNA: TGTGCCAGTAGTATAACCGGGACAGGCGGCTACACCTTC
V: TRBV19
D: TRBD1
length: 13
J: TRBJ1-2
size: -

CDR3: CASSSRTGTGEQYF
DNA: TGCGCCAGCAGCTCCCGGACAGGGACAGGCGAGCAGTACTTC
V: TRBV4-3
D: TRBD1
length: 14
J: TRBJ2-7
size: -

CDR3: CASSGPGTGGYNEQFF
DNA: TGCGCCAGCAGTGGACCCGGGACAGGGGGCTACAATGAGCAGTTCTTC
V: TRBV10-1
D: TRBD1
length: 16
J: TRBJ2-1
size: -

CDR3: CASSSPRQGYTEAFF
DNA: TGTGCCAGTAGTAGTCCCCGACAGGGGTACACTGAAGCTTTCTTT
V: TRBV19
D: TRBD1
length: 15
J: TRBJ1-1
size: -

CDR3: CASSPPGQGGNGYTF
DNA: TGTGCCAGTAGTCCGCCGGGACAGGGGGGGAATGGCTACACCTTC
V: TRBV19
D: TRBD1
length: 15
J: TRBJ1-2
size: few

CDR3: CASSLDTEAGTGYTF
DNA: TGTGCCAGCAGCTTAGATACAGAGGCCGGGACTGGCTACACCTTC
V: TRBV7-9
D: -
length: 15
J: TRBJ1-2
size: -

CDR3: CASSTGYGYTF
DNA: TGTGCCAGCAGCACAGGCTATGGCTACACCTTC
V: TRBV7-9
D: -
length: 11
J: TRBJ1-2
size: once

CDR3: CASSLQGASSTDTQYF
DNA: TGTGCCAGCAGTTTACAGGGGGCGTCTAGCACAGATACGCAGTATTTT
V: TRBV28
D: TRBD1
length: 16
J: TRBJ2-3
size: -

CDR3: CASSPRTVIIGKNIQYF
DNA: TGTGCCAGCAGTCCCAGGACAGTCATCATAGGCAAAAACATTCAGTACTTC
V: TRBV27
D: -
length: 17
J: TRBJ2-4
size: -

CDR3: CASSEDGAGYGYTF
DNA: TGTGCCAGCAGTGAAGATGGGGCAGGTTATGGCTACACCTTC
V: TRBV2
D: -
length: 14
J: TRBJ1-2
size: -

CDR3: CASSFGQGGNGYTF
DNA: TGCGCCAGCAGCTTCGGTCAGGGTGGGAATGGCTACACCTTC
V: TRBV5-1
D: -
length: 14
J: TRBJ1-2
size: -

CDR3: CASSLGTLNTGELFF
DNA: TGTGCCAGCAGCTTAGGGACACTTAACACCGGGGAGCTGTTTTTT
V: TRBV7-8
D: -
length: 15
J: TRBJ2-2
size: -

CDR3: CASSRQGSTEAFF
DNA: TGTGCCAGTAGCCGACAGGGTTCGACTGAAGCTTTCTTT
V: TRBV19
D: TRBD1
length: 13
J: TRBJ1-1
size: -

CDR3: CASRKGNSNQPQHF
DNA: TGTGCCAGCAGGAAGGGCAACAGCAATCAGCCCCAGCATTTT
V: TRBV7-8
D: -
length: 14
J: TRBJ1-5
size: -

CDR3: CASSLTVNSYNEQFF
DNA: TGTGCCAGCAGCTTAACGGTGAACTCCTACAATGAGCAGTTCTTC
V: TRBV5-4
D: -
length: 15
J: TRBJ2-1
size: -

CDR3: CASSSFRGDEQFF
DNA: TGTGCCAGCAGTTCCTTCAGGGGTGATGAGCAGTTCTTC
V: TRBV6-5
D: -
length: 13
J: TRBJ2-1
size: -

CDR3: CASSPTGDLNTEAFF
DNA: TGTGCCAGCAGTCCCACAGGCGACTTGAACACTGAAGCTTTCTTT
V: TRBV28
D: -
length: 15
J: TRBJ1-1
size: -

CDR3: CASSLQRGGMYEQYF
DNA: TGTGCCAGCAGCCTACAGCGGGGGGGAATGTACGAGCAGTACTTC
V: TRBV7-2
D: TRBD2
length: 15
J: TRBJ2-7
size: -

CDR3: CASQRLRGAHTDTQYF
DNA: TGTGCCAGTCAACGCCTTAGGGGGGCACACACAGATACGCAGTATTTT
V: TRBV21-1
D: -
length: 16
J: TRBJ2-3
size: -

CDR3: CASSPDSGNTIYF
DNA: TGTGCCAGCAGCCCAGACTCTGGAAACACCATATATTTT
V: TRBV9
D: -
length: 13
J: TRBJ1-3
size: -

CDR3: CASSEDQGFNEKLFF
DNA: TGTGCCAGCAGTGAAGATCAGGGCTTTAATGAAAAACTGTTTTTT
V: TRBV2
D: -
length: 15
J: TRBJ1-4
size: -

CDR3: CASSYSGTGVYGYTF
DNA: TGTGCCAGCAGTTACAGTGGGACAGGGGTCTATGGCTACACCTTC
V: TRBV6-5
D: TRBD1
length: 15
J: TRBJ1-2
size: few

CDR3: CAISDRGNAGELFF
DNA: TGTGCCATCAGCGATAGGGGAAACGCCGGGGAGCTGTTTTTT
V: TRBV10-3
D: -
length: 14
J: TRBJ2-2
size: -

CDR3: CSVGQGTNYGYTF
DNA: TGCAGCGTTGGGCAGGGCACTAACTATGGCTACACCTTC
V: TRBV29-1
D: -
length: 13
J: TRBJ1-2
size: -

CDR3: CAIRYGTNDNEQFF
DNA: TGTGCCATCAGATACGGGACTAATGACAATGAGCAGTTCTTC
V: TRBV10-3
D: TRBD2
length: 14
J: TRBJ2-1
size: -

CDR3: CASRATSSDTQYF
DNA: TGTGCCAGCAGGGCTACTAGCTCGGATACGCAGTATTTT
V: TRBV13
D: -
length: 13
J: TRBJ2-3
size: -

CDR3: CASSVETAGNTIYF
DNA: TGTGCCAGCAGCGTAGAAACGGCTGGAAACACCATATATTTT
V: TRBV9
D: -
length: 14
J: TRBJ1-3
size: once

CDR3: CASSLRRGGYNEQFF
DNA: TGTGCCAGCAGTTTGAGGAGGGGGGGTTACAATGAGCAGTTCTTC
V: TRBV28
D: -
length: 15
J: TRBJ2-1
size: -

CDR3: CASSRRERNTEAFF
DNA: TGCGCCAGCAGCCGCCGTGAAAGAAACACTGAAGCTTTCTTT
V: TRBV4-1
D: -
length: 14
J: TRBJ1-1
size: -

CDR3: CSASQGRMNTEAFF
DNA: TGCAGTGCTAGTCAGGGTAGAATGAACACTGAAGCTTTCTTT
V: TRBV20-1
D: -
length: 14
J: TRBJ1-1
size: -

CDR3: CASSESGGGNEQFF
DNA: TGCGCCAGCAGTGAGTCCGGCGGAGGGAATGAGCAGTTCTTC
V: TRBV10-2
D: -
length: 14
J: TRBJ2-1
size: -

CDR3: CASSGYSGEKLFF
DNA: TGTGCCAGCAGCGGGTATTCTGGGGAAAAACTGTTTTTT
V: TRBV5-6
D: -
length: 13
J: TRBJ1-4
size: -

CDR3: CASSLRDSLYLTF
DNA: TGTGCCAGCAGTTTACGGGACAGCCTCTATCTCACCTTC
V: TRBV27
D: TRBD1
length: 13
J: TRBJ1-2
size: -

CDR3: CASSDPALGTEAFF
DNA: TGCGCCAGCAGCGACCCGGCCCTAGGTACTGAAGCTTTCTTT
V: TRBV4-3
D: -
length: 14
J: TRBJ1-1
size: once

CDR3: CASSQDWDTTDTQYF
DNA: TGCGCCAGCAGCCAAGATTGGGACACCACAGATACGCAGTATTTT
V: TRBV4-3
D: -
length: 15
J: TRBJ2-3
size: -

CDR3: CASSYSGQGPDTQYF
DNA: TGTGCCAGCAGTTACTCAGGCCAAGGGCCAGATACGCAGTATTTT
V: TRBV6-5
D: -
length: 15
J: TRBJ2-3
size: -

CDR3: CASSETLAGELDNEQFF
DNA: TGTGCCAGCAGTGAGACACTAGCGGGGGAACTCGACAATGAGCAGTTCTTC
V: TRBV2
D: TRBD2
length: 17
J: TRBJ2-1
size: -

CDR3: CASSLGQGASNQPQHF
DNA: TGTGCCAGCAGTTTAGGCCAGGGGGCTAGCAATCAGCCCCAGCATTTT
V: TRBV28
D: TRBD1
length: 16
J: TRBJ1-5
size: -

CDR3: CASSQVRDYGYTF
DNA: TGTGCCAGCAGCCAAGTCAGGGACTATGGCTACACCTTC
V: TRBV3-1/TRBV3-2
D: -
length: 13
J: TRBJ1-2
size: -

CDR3: CASSVGPGQRADTQYF
DNA: TGTGCCAGCAGCGTAGGCCCCGGGCAAAGGGCAGATACGCAGTATTTT
V: TRBV9
D: -
length: 16
J: TRBJ2-3
size: -

CDR3: CASSLDRFRDQQYF
DNA: TGTGCCAGCAGCTTAGATAGGTTCAGGGACCAGCAGTACTTC
V: TRBV11-2
D: -
length: 14
J: TRBJ2-7
size: -

CDR3: CASRDRGHYEQFF
DNA: TGTGCCAGCCGGGACAGGGGGCACTATGAGCAGTTCTTC
V: TRBV19
D: TRBD1
length: 13
J: TRBJ2-1
size: -